The TCR beta chain described here comes from a study of Ad26.COV2.S vaccination and SARS-CoV-2 variants. The V gene end was trimmed by 0 bases and the J gene end by 2 bases; junction bases not matched to a gene: 2. The CDR3 sequence is 15 residues long. Germline loops: CDR1 SGHRS, CDR2 YFSETQ. This sample's treatment: over 15 received Ad26.COV2.S at low or high dose, single or two shots; roughly five received placebo; per-sample allocation not given. Samples came from day 63 after the first vaccine or placebo injection. Profiling relied on immunoSEQ multiplex PCR, and the TCRdb table lists in-frame clones only, not all of them. The repertoire holds about 400,000 clones, with roughly four fifths as singletons.

The receptor was derived from a person aged 18-60 years who received the Ad26.COV2.S COVID-19 vaccine or a placebo. The genes are TRBV5-1 and TRBJ1-1; 9 nucleotides align to TRBD1. The source material was peripheral blood, sampled in a trial of Ad26.COV2.S vaccine versus placebo. The CDR3 coding sequence is TGCGCCAGCAGCTTGGACAGGGGGCGAAACACTGAAGCTTTCTTT. Its translation: CASSLDRGRNTEAFF.